This T cell receptor beta chain appears in the sequencing data of a study of cytotoxic CD8 clonotypes in ibrutinib-treated CLL. About the research overall: Once treatment had gone on for a median of 12 months, range 6 to 36, response samples were drawn.

Generated by immunoSEQ multiplex PCR, the TCRdb table keeps only in-frame clones and is missing some. The sample yields about 50,000 clones, less than 90% seen once. Findings and limits, study-wide: For progressing versus sustained-remission patients, sampling times were not the same.

Comments on this clone: The target antigen is unknown.

Germline V gene data show CDR1 as GTSNPN and CDR2 as SVGIG (reference sequence). The CDR3 totals 15 residues. V was shortened by 0 bases and J by 0 bases, with 9 bases between the two germline ends. This clonotype originated in a human donor with chronic lymphocytic leukemia. This sequence joins TRBV30 and TRBJ1-5, with D unresolved. The sample here was PBMCs, taken after 24 months of ibrutinib treatment. The DNA of the CDR3 is TGTGCCTGGAGTGTAAGACTGACTAGCAATCAGCCCCAGCATTTT. Protein product: CAWSVRLTSNQPQHF. Based on the CDR3 plus reference TRBV30 and TRBJ1-5, the full variable domain is SQTIHQWPATLVQPVGSPLSLECTVEGTSNPNLYWYRQAAGRGLQLLFYSVGIGQISSEVPQNLSASRPQDRQFILSSKKLLLSDSGFYLCAWSVRLTSNQPQHFGDGTRLSIL.